The 17 T cell receptor beta chains given below trace back to one sample, sequenced in a study of T cell clonality in common variable immunodeficiency. Clones were sequenced by immunoSEQ multiplex PCR, and TCRdb holds only the in-frame ones, with some missing. The profile covers 45,000 to 70,000 clones, none occurring a single time. Sequencing was performed on peripheral blood mononuclear cells. The receptors come from a person between 18 and 70 years old in good health.

This clone was picked up many times. The read ends 3 residues shy of where the CDR3 ends; the end is completed using the germline J gene. This chain connects TRBV20-1 to TRBJ2-1; 9 nucleotides align to TRBD2. With 6 bases clipped from V and 0 bases from J, the junction kept 9 bases outside the gene matches. The CDR3 length is 16 residues. Germline CDR1 and CDR2: DFQATT and SNEGSKA (reference sequence). The DNA read from the CDR3 is TGCAGTGCGTCAAGCGGGAGGACAACCTCCTACAATGAG. It codes for CSASSGRTTSYNE. The whole CDR3 is CSASSGRTTSYNEQFF.

This clone has a count of ten or more. The read halts 3 residues ahead of the CDR3 end, with the missing end drawn from the germline J gene. The rearrangement uses TRBV19 and TRBJ2-7; tentative D call: TRBD1 (6 bases). The germline CDR1 and CDR2 sequences are LNHDA and SQIVND (reference sequence). The CDR3 runs 15 residues. With 1 base removed from V and 2 bases from J, the gap between germline ends came to 12 bases. The CDR3 here is CASSIGWTEPYEQYF. The sequenced CDR3 bases are TGTGCCAGTAGTATAGGCTGGACAGAGCCCTACGAG.

This clone appeared many times. An end of the junction does not agree with germline; a read error may underlie this. The CDR3 end falls 3 residues outside the read, so it is completed with the germline J gene. This chain connects TRBV20-1 to TRBJ2-3; 10 bases agree with TRBD2. The CDR3 is 14 amino acids. Per the germline V gene, CDR1 is DFQATT and CDR2 is SNEGSKA (reference sequence). The CDR3 spells CSARAGGGTDTQYF. CDR3 DNA, as far as it was read: TGCAGTGCAAGAGCGGGGGGGGGTACAGATACG.

This clone was detected many times. The CDR3 goes on 3 residues after the read ends, and that part is filled in from the germline J gene. The rearrangement joins TRBV13 to TRBJ2-7; 7 bases are shared with TRBD2. The germline V gene has CDR1 PRHDT and CDR2 FYEKMQ (reference sequence). CDR3 length equals 17 residues. V trimming: 4 bases; J trimming: 3 bases; junction bases outside the gene matches: 15. The CDR3 protein is CASSSTRVSRGDYEQYF. The sequenced part of the CDR3 DNA is TGTGCCAGCAGCTCCACGCGTGTATCCCGGGGGGACTACGAG.

This clone was seen at least ten times. CDR3 bases read: TGCGCCAGCAGGTTGACTAGCGGGAGCCAAGAGACC. Translation gives CASRLTSGSQET. From start to end, the CDR3 is CASRLTSGSQETQYF. This rearrangement joins TRBV5-1 to TRBJ2-5; 12 positions match TRBD2. The read halts 3 residues ahead of the CDR3 end, with the missing end drawn from the germline J gene. Per the germline V gene, CDR1 is SGHRS and CDR2 is YFSETQ. The CDR3 runs to 15 residues. J gave up 1 base and V 5 bases, and 3 bases lay outside the gene matches.

This clone has a count of ten or more. From the germline J gene comes the end of the CDR3, since the read stops 3 residues before it. This chain uses TRBV19 with TRBJ1-2; tentatively, D is TRBD1 (5 bases). The V gene lost 2 bases and the J gene lost 2 bases, with 9 bases spanning the gap. This CDR3 is 14 amino acids long. Germline loops: CDR1 LNHDA, CDR2 SQIVND (reference sequence). CDR3 loop: CASSITAGNYGYTF. The sequenced CDR3 bases are TGTGCCAGTAGTATAACTGCAGGGAACTATGGC.

This clone was seen at least ten times. The sequenced CDR3 bases are TGTGCCAGCAGCCTGAAGGTGAACACTGAA. This translates into CASSLKVNTE. The whole CDR3 is CASSLKVNTEAFF. The chain has TRBV14 and TRBJ1-1; no reliable D call. Read coverage stops 3 residues before the CDR3 terminus; the germline J gene supplies the remainder. The CDR3 is made up of 13 amino acids. Germline CDR1 SGHDN, CDR2 FVKESK. The V end was cut by 4 bases, the J end by 0 bases, with 6 bases between.

This clone was counted at least ten times. Sequencing ends 3 residues short of the CDR3 end; the germline J gene provides the rest. The rearrangement joins TRBV20-1 to TRBJ2-1, with TRBD2 identical over 11 bases. The CDR3 is 15 amino acids. Looked up from germline, CDR1 is DFQATT and CDR2 is SNEGSKA (reference sequence). The ends lost 5 bases at V and 7 bases at J; junction bases unmatched: 10. The CDR3 loop reads CSAPLTSGSGNEQFF. The CDR3 DNA, read in part, is TGCAGTGCTCCCCTAACTAGCGGGAGCGGGAATGAG.

This clone was counted at least ten times. The read falls 3 residues short of the CDR3 end, and the missing part is taken from the germline J gene. The chain carries TRBV5-1 and TRBJ2-5; TRBD2 matches 8 bases. The CDR3 is 15 residues long. V gave up 0 bases and J gave up 4 bases; unmatched junction bases: 5. CDR1 and CDR2 from the germline V gene are SGHRS and YFSETQ. The DNA read from the CDR3 is TGCGCCAGCAGCTTGGTGGCTAGCGGGCCAGAGACC. It specifies CASSLVASGPET. The entire CDR3 is CASSLVASGPETQYF.

This clone was seen many times. The CDR3 spells CASSRRTGESETQYF. Incomplete CDR3 DNA: TGTGCCAGCAGCCGCCGGACTGGAGAATCGGAGACC. The chain links TRBV14 to TRBJ2-5, with a weak D call TRBD2 (5 bases). The read ends 3 residues early relative to the CDR3; the germline J gene fills the gap. The germline gives CDR1 SGHDN, CDR2 FVKESK. The CDR3 sequence is 15 residues long. Trimming stripped 4 bases from V and 5 bases from J, with 17 bases between.

This clone has at least ten counts. The read finishes 3 residues shy of the CDR3 end, and the germline J gene is used to complete it. The V gene is TRBV19, the J gene TRBJ1-1; D remains ambiguous. There are 15 residues in the CDR3. CDR1 and CDR2 (germline): LNHDA, SQIVND (reference sequence). The DNA read from the CDR3 is TGTGCCAGTAGTATAGTAGCGGGAGCTCTTAATGAG. Protein sequence: CASSIVAGALNE. The entire CDR3 is CASSIVAGALNEAFF. Together with reference TRBV19 and TRBJ1-1, the CDR3 gives the full variable domain: DGGITQSPKYLFRKEGQNVTLSCEQNLNHDAMYWYRQDPGQGLRLIYYSQIVNDFQKGDIAEGYSVSREKKESFPLTVTSAQKNPTAFYLCASSIVAGALNEAFFGQGTRLTVV.

Comment on this clone: Read coverage stops 3 residues before the CDR3 terminus; the germline J gene supplies the remainder. Other DNA sequences within the sample encode an identical CDR3. The chain carries TRBV19 and TRBJ2-7; the match to TRBD1 covers 8 bases. Trimming took 4 bases from V and 3 from J; bases not matched to a gene: 2. The germline V gene encodes CDR1 LNHDA and CDR2 SQIVND (reference sequence). This CDR3 has 13 residues. The CDR3 DNA, read in part, is TGTGCCAGTAGTAAAGGACAGGGCTACGAG. It yields the protein CASSKGQGYE. The entire CDR3 is CASSKGQGYEQYF.

At least ten counts were recorded for this clone. Read coverage stops 3 residues before the CDR3 terminus; the germline J gene supplies the remainder. The J gene is TRBJ2-3, the V gene TRBV5-1; 8 nucleotides match TRBD2. CDR3 length equals 18 residues. Germline V gene sequence: CDR1 SGHRS, CDR2 YFSETQ. J gave up 3 bases and V 4 bases, and 16 bases lay outside the gene matches. The CDR3 sequence: CASSPWGEREYLTDTQYF. The CDR3 bases that were read are TGCGCCAGCAGCCCTTGGGGGGAGCGGGAGTATTTGACAGATACG.

Many counts were recorded for this clone. From the germline J gene comes the end of the CDR3, since the read stops 3 residues before it. This chain links TRBV18 with TRBJ2-7, with D unresolved. The CDR3 is 13 residues long. Germline CDR1 is KGHSH and CDR2 is LQKENI. V was shortened by 0 bases and J by 1 base, with 4 bases between the two germline ends. The chain's CDR3 is CASSPPGSYEQYF. CDR3 DNA (partial): TGTGCCAGCTCACCACCAGGGTCCTACGAG.

This clone was seen at least ten times. The sequence runs out 3 residues before the end of the CDR3; the remainder is reconstructed from the germline J gene. This chain connects TRBV20-1 to TRBJ1-1; D is perhaps TRBD1 (5 bases). Trimming took off 8 bases at V and 1 base at J, with 11 bases between the two ends. CDR3 length: 12 amino acids. Germline CDR1 is DFQATT and CDR2 is SNEGSKA (reference sequence). The DNA read from the CDR3 is TGCAGTTCGCGGGGCCCGAACACTGAA. It yields the protein CSSRGPNTE. From start to end, the CDR3 is CSSRGPNTEAFF.

This clone was counted ten times or more. The read ends 3 residues before the CDR3 terminus; that terminus is restored from the germline J gene. This sequence joins TRBV7-2 and TRBJ2-1; the D is unclear. The V end was cut by 5 bases, the J end by 9 bases, with 14 bases between. The CDR3 extends over 13 amino acids. Germline assignment: CDR1 SGHTA and CDR2 FQGNSA. The sequenced part of the CDR3 DNA is TGTGCCAGCAGCCCAGATCGAGGCGGTGAG. Residues: CASSPDRGGE. The entire CDR3 protein reads CASSPDRGGEQFF. Complete variable domain (other parts from reference TRBV7-2 and TRBJ2-1): GAGVSQSPSNKVTEKGKDVELRCDPISGHTALYWYRQSLGQGLEFLIYFQGNSAPDKSGLPSDRFSAERTGGSVSTLTIQRTQQEDSAVYLCASSPDRGGEQFFGPGTRLTVL.

This clone came up many times. The read terminates 3 residues before the CDR3 end, so the remaining end is supplied by the germline J gene. The chain is built from TRBV12-5 and TRBJ2-7, with TRBD2 matching over 11 bases. Germline V gene lookup returns CDR1 LGHNT and CDR2 FRNRAP. The CDR3 length is 14 residues. Losses at the gene ends were 6 bases for V and 2 bases for J; bases not matched to a gene: 3. CDR3 residues: CASGGLAETYEQYF. CDR3 DNA, as far as it was read: TGTGCTAGTGGGGGACTAGCGGAGACCTACGAG.